This T cell receptor (beta chain) was identified during a study of blood T cell repertoires in COVID-19. The assay was immunoSEQ multiplex PCR, and TCRdb's table has in-frame clones only and misses some. The sample includes some 100,000 clones, roughly 82% of them seen just once. CDR3 length equals 16 residues. The germline V and J ends were trimmed by 1 base and 0 bases, with 7 bases remaining between them. Germline V CDR1 and CDR2: MDHEN, SYDVKM. The source is a man aged 45-65 years with active or convalescent COVID-19. The chain uses TRBV28 and TRBJ1-6; D unclear. The sample was peripheral blood. CDR3 in DNA: TGTGCCAGCAGTTTATTTGGGAGCTCCTATAATTCACCCCTCCACTTT. This codes for CASSLFGSSYNSPLHF. Full variable domain (rest looked up from reference TRBV28 and TRBJ1-6): DVKVTQSSRYLVKRTGEKVFLECVQDMDHENMFWYRQDPGLGLRLIYFSYDVKMKEKGDIPEGYSVSREKKERFSLILESASTNQTSMYLCASSLFGSSYNSPLHFGNGTRLTVT.